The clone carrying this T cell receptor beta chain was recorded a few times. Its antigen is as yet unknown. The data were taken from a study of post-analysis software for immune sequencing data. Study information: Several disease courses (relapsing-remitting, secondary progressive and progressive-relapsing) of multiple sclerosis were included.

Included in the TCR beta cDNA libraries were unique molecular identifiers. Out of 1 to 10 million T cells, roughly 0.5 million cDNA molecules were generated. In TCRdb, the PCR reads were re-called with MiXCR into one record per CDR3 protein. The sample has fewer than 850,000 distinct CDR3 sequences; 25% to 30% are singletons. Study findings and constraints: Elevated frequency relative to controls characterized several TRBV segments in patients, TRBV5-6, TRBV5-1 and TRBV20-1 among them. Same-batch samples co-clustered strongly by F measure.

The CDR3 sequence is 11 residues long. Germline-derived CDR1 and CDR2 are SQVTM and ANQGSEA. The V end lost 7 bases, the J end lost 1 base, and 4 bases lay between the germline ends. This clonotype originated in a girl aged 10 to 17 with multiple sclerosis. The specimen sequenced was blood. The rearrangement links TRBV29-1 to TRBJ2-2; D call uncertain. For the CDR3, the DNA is TGCAGCGGGTGGAACACCGGGGAGCTGTTTTTT. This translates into CSGWNTGELFF.